Listed below are T cell receptor beta chains from one sample, sequenced in a study of T cell changes during pregnancy in multiple sclerosis. The data were produced by immunoSEQ multiplex PCR, yet TCRdb's version contains in-frame clones alone and is incomplete. Among 20,000 to 25,000 clones listed, 85% were seen once. Specimen: CD8+ T cells from peripheral blood mononuclear cells, collected in the first trimester of pregnancy. Source of these receptors: a female donor in good health, enrolled as a control in a pregnancy study. Both conserved end residues are part of each CDR3. Fields, in order: J gene, V gene, D gene, clone size, CDR3 DNA, CDR3 protein. A D gene is named only where the DNA matches it firmly. Clone size is not always given. Where it is, it says once, few, many or a class for expanded clones.

J gene: TRBJ1-1; V gene: TRBV7-2; D gene: .; clone size: medium-sized; CDR3 DNA: TGTGCCAGCAGCTACCCCCCCTCGCGGAAGGGGGCTTTCTTT; CDR3 protein: CASSYPPSRKGAFF
J gene: TRBJ1-1; V gene: TRBV4-1; D gene: .; clone size: .; CDR3 DNA: TGCGCCAGCAGCCAAAACAGACAGAACACTGAAGCTTTCTTT; CDR3 protein: CASSQNRQNTEAFF
J gene: TRBJ2-2; V gene: TRBV6-5; D gene: .; clone size: .; CDR3 DNA: TGTGCCCGACTAGGGTTTGGGCTTAACACCGGGGAGCTGTTTTTT; CDR3 protein: CARLGFGLNTGELFF
J gene: TRBJ2-2; V gene: TRBV30; D gene: .; clone size: few; CDR3 DNA: TGTGCCTGGAGGTGGCTTCCCGCTACCGGGGAGCTGTTTTTT; CDR3 protein: CAWRWLPATGELFF
J gene: TRBJ2-2; V gene: TRBV29-1; D gene: TRBD1; clone size: once; CDR3 DNA: TGCAGCGTTGTCCAGGGGGAAACCGGGGAGCTGTTTTTT; CDR3 protein: CSVVQGETGELFF
J gene: TRBJ2-5; V gene: TRBV7-9; D gene: TRBD2; clone size: .; CDR3 DNA: TGTGCCAGCAGGTCTCCGGGACTAGCGGGAGAATGGGAGACCCAGTACTTC; CDR3 protein: CASRSPGLAGEWETQYF
J gene: TRBJ2-5; V gene: TRBV5-6; D gene: .; clone size: .; CDR3 DNA: TGTGCCAGCAGTCCGGAACTCGTTCGGCGGGGCTTAAAAGAGACCCAGTACTTC; CDR3 protein: CASSPELVRRGLKETQYF
J gene: TRBJ2-3; V gene: TRBV15; D gene: .; clone size: .; CDR3 DNA: TGTGCCACCAGCAGAGGGGAGGTTGATACGCAGTATTTT; CDR3 protein: CATSRGEVDTQYF
J gene: TRBJ2-1; V gene: TRBV29-1; D gene: .; clone size: .; CDR3 DNA: TGCAGCGTTGATTGGGGGAGGAATTACAATGAGCAGTTCTTC; CDR3 protein: CSVDWGRNYNEQFF
J gene: TRBJ2-3; V gene: TRBV12-5; D gene: .; clone size: .; CDR3 DNA: TGTGCTAGTGGTTTGTCAGGGGGGACAGATACGCAGTATTTT; CDR3 protein: CASGLSGGTDTQYF
J gene: TRBJ2-7; V gene: TRBV13; D gene: TRBD2; clone size: once; CDR3 DNA: TGTGCCAGCAGCTTAGGGCTAGCGGCGTACGAGCAGTACTTC; CDR3 protein: CASSLGLAAYEQYF
J gene: TRBJ2-7; V gene: TRBV7-8; D gene: .; clone size: .; CDR3 DNA: TGTGCCAGCACCCGGGCTCGTACAGGGCCCTACGAGCAGTACTTC; CDR3 protein: CASTRARTGPYEQYF
J gene: TRBJ2-1; V gene: TRBV28; D gene: TRBD1; clone size: .; CDR3 DNA: TGTGCCAGCAGCCCCGGGACAGGGGAGGGGTACAATGAGCAGTTCTTC; CDR3 protein: CASSPGTGEGYNEQFF
J gene: TRBJ2-5; V gene: TRBV9; D gene: .; clone size: .; CDR3 DNA: TGTGCCAGCTCAGGGGCGTTCGGGGAGACCCAGTACTTC; CDR3 protein: CASSGAFGETQYF
J gene: TRBJ2-7; V gene: TRBV30; D gene: .; clone size: medium-sized; CDR3 DNA: TGTGCCTGGAGTGTACAGGAGCCCTACGAGCAGTACTTC; CDR3 protein: CAWSVQEPYEQYF
J gene: TRBJ1-1; V gene: TRBV6-4; D gene: .; clone size: .; CDR3 DNA: TGTGCCAGCAGCCCGTCCGAGCGCCTAAGCACTGAAGCTTTCTTT; CDR3 protein: CASSPSERLSTEAFF
J gene: TRBJ2-7; V gene: TRBV30; D gene: TRBD1; clone size: once; CDR3 DNA: TGTGCCTGGCGGGACAGCACCCTCTACGAGCAGTACTTC; CDR3 protein: CAWRDSTLYEQYF
J gene: TRBJ1-1; V gene: TRBV6-6; D gene: TRBD1; clone size: .; CDR3 DNA: TGTGCCAGCAGCCTCCCGGGACAGCGGCGAAAAGCTTTCTTT; CDR3 protein: CASSLPGQRRKAFF
J gene: TRBJ1-1; V gene: TRBV9; D gene: .; clone size: .; CDR3 DNA: TGTGCCAGCAGCGATAATGAAGCTTTCTTT; CDR3 protein: CASSDNEAFF
J gene: TRBJ2-1; V gene: TRBV9; D gene: TRBD2; clone size: .; CDR3 DNA: TGTGCCAGCAGCCCCGCGGGGGATGAGCAGTTCTTC; CDR3 protein: CASSPAGDEQFF
J gene: TRBJ2-7; V gene: TRBV27; D gene: .; clone size: .; CDR3 DNA: TGTGCCAGCAGTTCCACCTACGAGCAGTACTTC; CDR3 protein: CASSSTYEQYF
J gene: TRBJ2-1; V gene: TRBV6-1; D gene: TRBD1; clone size: .; CDR3 DNA: TGTGGCTCGGGACAGGGGGCCGGCTCCTACAATGAGCAGTTCTTC; CDR3 protein: CGSGQGAGSYNEQFF
J gene: TRBJ2-1; V gene: TRBV19; D gene: TRBD2; clone size: .; CDR3 DNA: TGTGCCAGCCGAACTAGCGGGGCTTACAATGAGCAGTTCTTC; CDR3 protein: CASRTSGAYNEQFF
J gene: TRBJ1-5; V gene: TRBV5-8; D gene: TRBD1; clone size: .; CDR3 DNA: TGTGCCAGCAGCTCAGGGGACAGTAGCAATCAGCCCCAGCATTTT; CDR3 protein: CASSSGDSSNQPQHF
J gene: TRBJ1-1; V gene: TRBV19; D gene: .; clone size: .; CDR3 DNA: TGTGCCAGTAGTCCCGACACCTTAGTGAACACTGAAGCTTTCTTT; CDR3 protein: CASSPDTLVNTEAFF
J gene: TRBJ2-1; V gene: TRBV4-2; D gene: .; clone size: .; CDR3 DNA: TGTGCCAGCAGCCAAGGGGGTAGGGGGTGGTACAATGAGCAGTTCTTC; CDR3 protein: CASSQGGRGWYNEQFF